Listed below are T cell receptor beta chains from one sample, sequenced in a study of blood T cells in healthy people across ages. TCRdb re-called the 5' RACE reads with MiXCR, one entry per CDR3 protein. The sample contains 700,000 to 800,000 distinct CDR3 sequences, roughly two fifths of which appear only once. The source material was blood. The receptors were sampled from a woman aged 55-70 years in good health. The CDR3 runs from the conserved cysteine through the conserved F or W. A D gene is named only where the DNA matches it firmly. Size is stated for part of the rows, as once, few or many counts, or as a class when the clone is expanded.

V,D,J,size,DNA,CDR3
TRBV6-5,TRBD1,TRBJ2-3,-,TGTGCCAGCAGTTACCGCACAGGGGCAGATACGCAGTATTTT,CASSYRTGADTQYF
TRBV13,-,TRBJ2-7,-,TGTGCCAGCAGTTCAGCGTCCGGGGACAAATCCTACGAGCAGTACTTC,CASSSASGDKSYEQYF
TRBV5-5,-,TRBJ2-6,-,TGTGCCAGCACCATCCGGGGGGCCAGTCCCTCTGGGGCCAACGTCCTGACTTTC,CASTIRGASPSGANVLTF
TRBV11-2,-,TRBJ1-2,once,TGTGCCAGCAGACGGCCAGGGGCTAACTATGGCTACACCTTC,CASRRPGANYGYTF
TRBV7-9,-,TRBJ2-2,-,TGTGCCAGCAGCTTCGGAAGGGCGAACACCGGGGAGCTGTTTTTT,CASSFGRANTGELFF
TRBV18,-,TRBJ2-1,few,TGTGCCAGCTCACCACCGAACCTGGATGAGCAGTTCTTC,CASSPPNLDEQFF
TRBV19,TRBD2,TRBJ2-1,few,TGTGCCAGTAGCGATGGGACTAGTTCGGATGAGCAGTTCTTC,CASSDGTSSDEQFF
TRBV12-3/TRBV12-4,-,TRBJ2-7,-,TGTGCCAGCAGTTTGTTCCGGGGCGAGCAGTACTTC,CASSLFRGEQYF
TRBV7-9,-,TRBJ1-4,few,TGTGCCAGCAGCTTAGCGGACAGCTCTAATGAAAAACTGTTTTTT,CASSLADSSNEKLFF
TRBV11-3,TRBD2,TRBJ2-7,-,TGTGCCAGCAGCTGGGGGGAGGGCCTCTACAATGAGCGGTACTTC,CASSWGEGLYNERYF
TRBV13,-,TRBJ2-5,few,TGTGCCAGCAGCTTTTGGGGGGCTGACGGGCAGTACTTC,CASSFWGADGQYF
TRBV27,-,TRBJ2-7,-,TGTGCCAGCAGTTTATCGGTGGGACACCACGACGAGCAGTACTTC,CASSLSVGHHDEQYF
TRBV12-3/TRBV12-4,-,TRBJ2-5,-,TGTGCCAGCAGTTCACAAAATGCGCAGGTAGAGTACTTC,CASSSQNAQVEYF
TRBV7-2,-,TRBJ2-7,-,TGTGCCAGCAGCCCCAGGCAGTCCTCGGAGCAGTACTTC,CASSPRQSSEQYF
TRBV7-2,-,TRBJ1-2,-,TGTGCCAGCAGCTCCACGGGAAAGGGAGGCTATGGCTACACCTTC,CASSSTGKGGYGYTF
TRBV12-3/TRBV12-4,TRBD2,TRBJ2-1,-,TGTGCCAGCAGTTTTGGCGGGAGAAACGACAATGAGCAGTTCTTC,CASSFGGRNDNEQFF
TRBV6-5,TRBD2,TRBJ2-7,few,TGTGCCAGCAGTTCCTCCCCCTGGCGGGAGGCCTCCGAGCAGTACTTC,CASSSSPWREASEQYF
TRBV20-1,-,TRBJ1-6,-,TGCAGTGCTAGTTTCCAGGGGTCGAATTCACCCCTCCACTTT,CSASFQGSNSPLHF
TRBV3-1,-,TRBJ2-1,many,TGTGCCAGCAGCCAAGATGGGCGGGAGCAGTTCTTC,CASSQDGREQFF
TRBV20-1,-,TRBJ2-1,few,TGCAGTGCTGGCCTTGGGGGGAGCTGGAACAATGAGCAGTTCTTC,CSAGLGGSWNNEQFF
TRBV20-1,-,TRBJ1-2,few,TGCAGTGCTAGATTCGGAGCGCCCTATGGCTACACCTTC,CSARFGAPYGYTF
TRBV5-5,-,TRBJ1-1,-,TGTGCCAGCAGCTTGGACAGGGAGTACACTGAAGCTTTCTTT,CASSLDREYTEAFF
TRBV6-2/TRBV6-3,-,TRBJ2-1,-,TGTGCCAGCAGCTCCGTGGACAGAAAGGAGTTCTTC,CASSSVDRKEFF
TRBV20-1,-,TRBJ2-1,-,TGCAGTGCTGGTGACTCGAACAATGAGCAGTTCTTC,CSAGDSNNEQFF
TRBV6-5,TRBD2,TRBJ2-2,-,TGTGCCAGCAGGAGGGGACTAACCTCCGGGGAGCTGTTTTTT,CASRRGLTSGELFF
TRBV2,TRBD1,TRBJ2-1,few,TGTGCCAGCAGGTTCCTTGCGGGACAGGGTTTATACAATGAGCAGTTCTTC,CASRFLAGQGLYNEQFF
TRBV20-1,-,TRBJ2-1,-,TGCAGTGCTAGAGGGGAGTCTTTTGAGCAGTTCTTC,CSARGESFEQFF
TRBV3-1,TRBD2,TRBJ2-1,-,TGTGCCAGCAGCCGGCCGGGACTAGCATTGAATGAGCAGTTCTTC,CASSRPGLALNEQFF
TRBV6-6,TRBD1,TRBJ2-6,-,TGTGCCAGCAGTTATTTAGGCAGGGGGCTCGGGGCCAACGTCCTGACTTTC,CASSYLGRGLGANVLTF